One T cell receptor beta chain is described in this entry. The antigen is not known. The entry originates in a study of blood T cells in healthy people across ages. Overall study results and limits: Because sorting was not performed, PBMCs prevented conclusive naive versus antigen-experienced comparison.

A second roughly 6 to 11 cycle PCR used barcoded and J-beta primers. Each sample provided no less than 2.5 million CDR3-containing paired-end reads. MiXCR, run by TCRdb on the 5' RACE reads, gives a single entry per CDR3 protein. Altogether about 1,600,000 distinct CDR3 sequences are present, approximately 40% being singletons, with the ten largest covering 7.9%. V lost 3 bases to trimming and J lost 6 bases; unmatched junction nucleotides: 13. Germline CDR1 and CDR2: SGDLS and YYNGEE. This CDR3 comprises 17 residues. The sequenced material came from blood. The TCR was taken from a woman between 18 and 29 years old in good health. V gene TRBV9 combines with J gene TRBJ2-3; TRBD2 aligns across 10 bases. The DNA for the CDR3 is TGTGCCAGCAGCGCCCATCCATCCAGCGGGGGGGTTGATACGCAGTATTTT. Its translation is CASSAHPSSGGVDTQYF.